Following are 22 T cell receptor beta chains from one sample sequenced in a study of T cells expressing NK-cell markers. From its re-call of the 5' RACE reads, TCRdb lists each CDR3 protein once, without DNA. In all, the sample yields about 260,000 distinct CDR3 sequences. The sequenced sample consisted of blood T cells: a sorted CD56 or NKG2C T cell subset, CD4+ or CD8+ T cells, or bulk PBMC T cells (not recorded which). The receptors originated from a woman between 18 and 75 years old in good health.

The genes are TRBV7-9 and TRBJ2-4; the TCRdb call, TRBD1, lacks DNA for checking. CDR3 size: 16 residues. CDR1 and CDR2 from the germline V gene are SEHNR and FQNEAQ (reference sequence). CDR3 amino acids: CASSFTGEGAKNIQYF.

The chain employs TRBV19 and TRBJ1-2. This CDR3 region has 11 residues. CDR1 is LNHDA and CDR2 is SQIVND in the germline V gene (reference sequence). This chain's CDR3 is CASSPGKGYTF. Drawing the rest from reference TRBV19 and TRBJ1-2, the complete variable domain is DGGITQSPKYLFRKEGQNVTLSCEQNLNHDAMYWYRQDPGQGLRLIYYSQIVNDFQKGDIAEGYSVSREKKESFPLTVTSAQKNPTAFYLCASSPGKGYTFGSGTRLTVV.

V gene TRBV20-1 combines with J gene TRBJ2-7; TCRdb reports TRBD1, a call that lacks DNA to check it against. The CDR3 length is 13 residues. Germline V gives CDR1 DFQATT, CDR2 SNEGSKA (reference sequence). The CDR3 spells CSATEVRGYEQYF.

The chain has TRBV7-2 and TRBJ2-1; without DNA, the TCRdb call of TRBD2 cannot be checked. This CDR3 region has 13 residues. Germline CDR1 reads SGHTA; CDR2 reads FQGNSA. CDR3 sequence reads: CASSPSGNNEQFF.

The chain employs TRBV16 and TRBJ1-2; TCRdb's D call of TRBD1 is untestable without DNA. CDR1 is KGHSY and CDR2 is FQNENV in the germline V gene. This CDR3 has 13 residues. This chain's CDR3 is CASSDTGHYGYTF.

The rearrangement uses TRBV6-5 and TRBJ2-3; TCRdb's assignment of TRBD1 cannot be checked, as there is no DNA. The CDR3 spans 16 residues. Germline V gene data show CDR1 as MNHEY and CDR2 as SVGAGI. CDR3 region: CASSYGGSPYTDTQYF.

The CDR3 loop is CASSLATGEAINSPLHF. The rearrangement joins TRBV4-1 to TRBJ1-6; absent DNA, TCRdb's TRBD1 call cannot be checked. The germline CDR1 and CDR2 sequences are MGHRA and YSYEKL. The CDR3 spans 17 residues.

J is TRBJ2-1 and V is TRBV12-3 or TRBV12-4; lacking DNA, the TRBD2 call made by TCRdb goes unchecked. The CDR3 extends over 16 amino acids. This CDR3 is CASSPTGTRAYNEQFF.

The V call is TRBV10-3, the J call TRBJ1-1. Germline-derived CDR1 and CDR2 are ENHRY and SYGVKD. This CDR3 is built from 16 residues. CDR3 sequence: CAISGSRDGRNTEAFF.

The rearrangement uses TRBV20-1 and TRBJ2-1. The CDR3 consists of 15 residues. CDR1 is DFQATT, CDR2 SNEGSKA, per germline (reference sequence). The CDR3: CSASYGMGPYNEQFF.

The chain is built from TRBV6-5 and TRBJ2-6; TCRdb picks TRBD1, but there is no DNA to check that call. The germline CDR1 and CDR2 sequences are MNHEY and SVGAGI. The CDR3 contains 17 residues. The CDR3 reads CASSYSTRDPGANVLTF.

The J gene is TRBJ2-7, the V gene TRBV28. CDR3 length equals 13 residues. The V gene's germline CDR1 is MDHEN and CDR2 SYDVKM. This CDR3 reads CASSLGGDTRQYF.

V is TRBV7-9 and J is TRBJ1-5; TCRdb lists TRBD1, though no DNA is available to test this call. Germline V CDR1 and CDR2: SEHNR, FQNEAQ (reference sequence). This CDR3 contains 16 residues. CDR3 sequence reads: CASSLGVSGRGQPQHF.

CDR3 in amino acids: CASSLILPETQYF. The genes are TRBV7-3 and TRBJ2-5. Germline loops: CDR1 SGHTA, CDR2 FQGTGA. This CDR3 region has 13 residues.

This rearrangement joins TRBV7-9 to TRBJ2-5; the TCRdb D gene call, TRBD1, has no DNA to confirm it. The CDR3 sequence is 14 residues long. Germline V gene data show CDR1 as SEHNR and CDR2 as FQNEAQ (reference sequence). The CDR3 region is CASSSRDSQETQYF.

V and J are TRBV7-2 and TRBJ1-5; TCRdb gives TRBD1 as the D gene, but with no DNA this cannot be confirmed. There are 14 residues in the CDR3. CDR1 is SGHTA, CDR2 FQGNSA, per germline. This CDR3 reads CASSPLGGNQPQHF.

V usage is TRBV12-3 or TRBV12-4 and J usage is TRBJ2-5; TCRdb's D gene call, TRBD2, goes unchecked for lack of DNA. The CDR3 length is 15 residues. The CDR3 spells CASSPLTSGKETQYF.

This rearrangement joins TRBV11-2 to TRBJ2-5; the TRBD1 assignment by TCRdb is unverifiable without DNA. Germline V lookup: CDR1 SGHAT, CDR2 FQNNGV. The CDR3 extends over 15 amino acids. This CDR3 reads CASSLTGGTGETQYF.

J is TRBJ1-2 and V is TRBV12-3 or TRBV12-4; TCRdb calls TRBD1, which cannot be checked without DNA. The CDR3 spans 14 residues. The CDR3 loop reads CASTEDRGGGGYTF.

V usage is TRBV18 and J usage is TRBJ1-5. Germline CDR1 and CDR2: KGHSH and LQKENI. CDR3 length equals 15 residues. CDR3 protein: CASSPLPPADQPQHF.

The rearrangement uses TRBV7-9 and TRBJ2-7. This CDR3 spans 15 amino acids. The V gene's germline CDR1 is SEHNR and CDR2 FQNEAQ (reference sequence). This CDR3 is CASSLAASGAYEQYF.

This chain uses TRBV5-1 with TRBJ1-1. The CDR3 has 13 amino acids. Germline V gives CDR1 SGHRS, CDR2 YFSETQ. This CDR3 is CASSLKSDSKAFF. Looking up the rest from reference TRBV5-1 and TRBJ1-1 gives the full variable domain: KAGVTQTPRYLIKTRGQQVTLSCSPISGHRSVSWYQQTPGQGLQFLFEYFSETQRNKGNFPGRFSGRQFSNSRSEMNVSTLELGDSALYLCASSLKSDSKAFFGQGTRLTVV.